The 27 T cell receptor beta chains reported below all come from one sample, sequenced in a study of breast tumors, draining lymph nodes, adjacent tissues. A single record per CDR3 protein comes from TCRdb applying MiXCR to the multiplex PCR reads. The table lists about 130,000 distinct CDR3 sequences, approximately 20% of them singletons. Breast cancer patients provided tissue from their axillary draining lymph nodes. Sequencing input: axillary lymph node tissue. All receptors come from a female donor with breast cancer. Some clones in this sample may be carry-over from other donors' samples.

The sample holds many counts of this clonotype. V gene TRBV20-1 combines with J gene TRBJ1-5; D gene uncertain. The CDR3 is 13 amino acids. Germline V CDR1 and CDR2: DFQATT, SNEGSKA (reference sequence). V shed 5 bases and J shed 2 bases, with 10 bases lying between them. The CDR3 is CSAGGKGNQPQHF. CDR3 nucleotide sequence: TGCAGTGCTGGCGGTAAGGGCAATCAGCCCCAGCATTTT.

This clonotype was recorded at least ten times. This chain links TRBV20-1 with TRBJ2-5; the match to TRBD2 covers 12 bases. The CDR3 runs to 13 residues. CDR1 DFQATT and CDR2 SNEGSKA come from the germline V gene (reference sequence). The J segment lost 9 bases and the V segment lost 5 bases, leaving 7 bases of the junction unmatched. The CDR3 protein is CSARLAGVMAQYF. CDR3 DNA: TGCAGTGCTCGACTAGCGGGAGTGATGGCCCAGTACTTC.

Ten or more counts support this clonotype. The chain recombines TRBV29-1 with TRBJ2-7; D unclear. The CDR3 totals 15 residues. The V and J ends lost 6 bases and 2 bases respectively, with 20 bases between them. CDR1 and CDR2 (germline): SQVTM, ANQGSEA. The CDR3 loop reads CSVTSGTFRTYEQYF. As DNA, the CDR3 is TGCAGCGTCACAAGTGGAACCTTTCGAACCTACGAGCAGTACTTC.

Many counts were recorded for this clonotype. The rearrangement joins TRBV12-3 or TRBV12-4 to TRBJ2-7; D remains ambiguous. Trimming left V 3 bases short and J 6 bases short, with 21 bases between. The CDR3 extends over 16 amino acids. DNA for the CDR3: TGTGCCAGCAGTTTCGCGCGCGGTGGTCTAGTATTCGAGCAGTACTTC. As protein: CASSFARGGLVFEQYF.

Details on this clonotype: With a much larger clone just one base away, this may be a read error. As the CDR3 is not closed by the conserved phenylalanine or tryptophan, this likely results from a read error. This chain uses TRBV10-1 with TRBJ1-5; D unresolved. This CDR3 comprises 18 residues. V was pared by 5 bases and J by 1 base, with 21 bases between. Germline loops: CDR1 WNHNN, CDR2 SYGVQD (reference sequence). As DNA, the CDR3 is TGCGCCAGCAGTCTGCTCAGAGGGCCGGCTATCAGCAATCAGCCCCAGCATTCT. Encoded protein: CASSLLRGPAISNQPQHS.

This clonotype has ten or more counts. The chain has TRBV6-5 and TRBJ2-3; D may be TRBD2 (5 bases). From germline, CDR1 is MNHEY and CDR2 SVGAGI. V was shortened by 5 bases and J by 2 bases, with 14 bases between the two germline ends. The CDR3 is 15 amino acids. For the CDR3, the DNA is TGTGCCAGCAGTGGCGGGCCCGGAGCCACAGATACGCAGTATTTT. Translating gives CASSGGPGATDTQYF.

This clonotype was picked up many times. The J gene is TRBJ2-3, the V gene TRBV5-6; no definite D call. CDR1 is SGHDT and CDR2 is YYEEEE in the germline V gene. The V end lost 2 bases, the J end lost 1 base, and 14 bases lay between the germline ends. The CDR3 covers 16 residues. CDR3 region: CASSFGPTRGTDTQYF. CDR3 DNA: TGTGCCAGCAGCTTCGGACCGACACGGGGCACAGATACGCAGTATTTT.

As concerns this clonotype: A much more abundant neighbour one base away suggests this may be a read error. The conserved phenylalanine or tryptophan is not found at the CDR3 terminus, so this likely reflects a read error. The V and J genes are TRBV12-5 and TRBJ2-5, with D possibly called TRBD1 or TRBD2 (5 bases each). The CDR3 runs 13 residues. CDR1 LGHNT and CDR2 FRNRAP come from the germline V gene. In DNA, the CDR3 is TGTGCCAGCAGTTTAAGGGGAGCGGAGACCCAGTACCTC. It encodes CASSLRGAETQYL.

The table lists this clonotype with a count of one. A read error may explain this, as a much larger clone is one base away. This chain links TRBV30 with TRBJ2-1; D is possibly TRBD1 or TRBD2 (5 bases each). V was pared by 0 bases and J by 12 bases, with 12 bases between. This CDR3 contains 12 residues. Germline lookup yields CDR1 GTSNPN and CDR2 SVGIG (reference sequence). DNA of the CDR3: TGTGCCTGGAGTGTAGGGGAGAGTGGGCAGTTCTTC. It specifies CAWSVGESGQFF.

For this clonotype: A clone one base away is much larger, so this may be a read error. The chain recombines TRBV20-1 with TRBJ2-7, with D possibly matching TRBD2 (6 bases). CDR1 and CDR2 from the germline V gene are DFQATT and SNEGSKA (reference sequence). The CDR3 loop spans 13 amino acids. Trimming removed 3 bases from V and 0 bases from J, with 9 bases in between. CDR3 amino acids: CSASSGLSYEQYF. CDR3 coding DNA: TGCAGTGCTAGTAGCGGTCTCTCCTACGAGCAGTACTTC.

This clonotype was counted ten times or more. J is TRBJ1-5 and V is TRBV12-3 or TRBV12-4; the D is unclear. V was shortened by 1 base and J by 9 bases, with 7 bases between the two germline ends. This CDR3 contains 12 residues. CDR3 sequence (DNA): TGTGCCAGCAGTTTAGAGGTATGGCCCCAGCATTTT. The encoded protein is CASSLEVWPQHF.

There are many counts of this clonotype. The CDR3 sequence is CATSEAGDYTDTQYF. CDR3 nucleotides: TGTGCCACCAGTGAGGCCGGGGATTACACAGATACGCAGTATTTT. The chain joins TRBV24-1 to TRBJ2-3; a possible D gene is TRBD2 (5 bases). Trimming removed 4 bases from V and 2 bases from J, with 12 bases in between. CDR3 length: 15 residues. Germline CDR1 reads KGHDR; CDR2 reads SFDVKD.

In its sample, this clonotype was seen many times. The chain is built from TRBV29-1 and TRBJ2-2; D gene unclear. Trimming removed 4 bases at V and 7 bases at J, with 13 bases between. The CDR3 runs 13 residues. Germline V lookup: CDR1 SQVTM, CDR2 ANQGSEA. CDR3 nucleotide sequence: TGCAGCGTTGGCGACACCCACGGCGGGGAGCTGTTTTTT. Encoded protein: CSVGDTHGGELFF.

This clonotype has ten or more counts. The chain's CDR3 is CATSDWGVANTGELFF. CDR3 DNA: TGTGCCACCAGTGATTGGGGGGTAGCGAACACCGGGGAGCTGTTTTTT. This rearrangement joins TRBV24-1 to TRBJ2-2; D might be TRBD2 (6 bases). Trimming took 2 bases from V and 0 from J, leaving 9 bases between them. The CDR3 runs 16 residues. Germline V gene sequence: CDR1 KGHDR, CDR2 SFDVKD.

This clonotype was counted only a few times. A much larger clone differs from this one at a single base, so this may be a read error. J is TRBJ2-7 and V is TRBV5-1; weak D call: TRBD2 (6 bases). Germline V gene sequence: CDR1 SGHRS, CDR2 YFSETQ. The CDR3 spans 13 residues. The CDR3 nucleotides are TGCGCCAGCAGCTTGGGGGGAGCTCGGGAGCAGCACTTC. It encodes CASSLGGAREQHF.

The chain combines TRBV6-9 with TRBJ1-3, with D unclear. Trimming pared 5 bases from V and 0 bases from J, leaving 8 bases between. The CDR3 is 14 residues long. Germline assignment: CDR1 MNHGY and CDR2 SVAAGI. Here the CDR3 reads CASSASISGNTIYF. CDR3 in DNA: TGTGCCAGCAGTGCATCGATCTCTGGAAACACCATATATTTT.

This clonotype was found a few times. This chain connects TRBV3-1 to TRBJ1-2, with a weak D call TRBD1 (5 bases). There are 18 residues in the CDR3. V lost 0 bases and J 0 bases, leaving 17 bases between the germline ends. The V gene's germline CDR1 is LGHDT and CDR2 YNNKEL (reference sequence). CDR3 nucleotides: TGTGCCAGCAGCCAAGATAGGGCAGGGTTTAGGGCTAACTATGGCTACACCTTC. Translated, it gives CASSQDRAGFRANYGYTF. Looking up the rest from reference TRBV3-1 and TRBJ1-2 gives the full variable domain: DTAVSQTPKYLVTQMGNDKSIKCEQNLGHDTMYWYKQDSKKFLKIMFSYNNKELIINETVPNRFSPKSPDKAHLNLHINSLELGDSAVYFCASSQDRAGFRANYGYTFGSGTRLTVV.

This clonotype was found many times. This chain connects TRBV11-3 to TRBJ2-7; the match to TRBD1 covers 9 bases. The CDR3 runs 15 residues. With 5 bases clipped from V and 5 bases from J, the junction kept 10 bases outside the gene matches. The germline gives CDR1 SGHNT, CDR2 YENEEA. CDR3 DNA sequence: TGTGCCAGCAGCCTCTTTGGACAGGGGAGAAACGAGCAGTACTTC. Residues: CASSLFGQGRNEQYF.

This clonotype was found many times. The CDR3: CASSRTGGNQPQHF. As DNA, the CDR3 is TGTGCCAGCAGTCGGACAGGGGGCAATCAGCCCCAGCATTTT. The V and J genes are TRBV12-3 or TRBV12-4 and TRBJ1-5, with TRBD1 matching 9 bases. CDR3 length equals 14 residues. The V segment lost 5 bases and the J segment 2 bases; nucleotides outside the gene matches: 1.

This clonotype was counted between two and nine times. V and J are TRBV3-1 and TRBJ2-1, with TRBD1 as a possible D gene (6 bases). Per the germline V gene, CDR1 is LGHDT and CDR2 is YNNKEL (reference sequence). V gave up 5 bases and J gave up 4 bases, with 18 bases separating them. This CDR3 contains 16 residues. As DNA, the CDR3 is TGTGCCAGCAGCGAAGGGCGAGGTAGGGGGTACAATGAGCAGTTCTTC. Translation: CASSEGRGRGYNEQFF.

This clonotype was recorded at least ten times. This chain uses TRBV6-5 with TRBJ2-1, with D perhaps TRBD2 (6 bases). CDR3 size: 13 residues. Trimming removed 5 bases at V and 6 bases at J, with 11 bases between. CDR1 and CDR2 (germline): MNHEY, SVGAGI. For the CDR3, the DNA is TGTGCCAGCAGTCGGACTACGCTCAATGAGCAGTTCTTC. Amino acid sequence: CASSRTTLNEQFF.

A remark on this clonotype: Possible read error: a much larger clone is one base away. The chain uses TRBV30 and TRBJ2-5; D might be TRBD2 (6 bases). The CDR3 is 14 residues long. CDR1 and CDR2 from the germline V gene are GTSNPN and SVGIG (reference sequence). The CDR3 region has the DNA TGTGCCTGGGAGGCCGGGGGATTCCAAGGGACCCAGTACTTC. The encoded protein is CAWEAGGFQGTQYF. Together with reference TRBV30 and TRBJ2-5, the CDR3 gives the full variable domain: SQTIHQWPATLVQPVGSPLSLECTVEGTSNPNLYWYRQAAGRGLQLLFYSVGIGQISSEVPQNLSASRPQDRQFILSSKKLLLSDSGFYLCAWEAGGFQGTQYFGPGTRLLVL.

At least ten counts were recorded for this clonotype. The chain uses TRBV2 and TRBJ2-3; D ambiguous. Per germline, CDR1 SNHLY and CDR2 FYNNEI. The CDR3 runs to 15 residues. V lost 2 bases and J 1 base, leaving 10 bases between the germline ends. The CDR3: CASSESRQGTDTQYF. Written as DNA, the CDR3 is TGTGCCAGCAGTGAATCGAGACAAGGCACAGATACGCAGTATTTT.

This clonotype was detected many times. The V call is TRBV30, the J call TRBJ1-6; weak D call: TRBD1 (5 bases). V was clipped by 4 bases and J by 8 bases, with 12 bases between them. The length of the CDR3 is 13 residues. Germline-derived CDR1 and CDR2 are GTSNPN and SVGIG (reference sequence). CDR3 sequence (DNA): TGTGCCTGGACAGGTCAGGGTGATTCACCCCTCCACTTT. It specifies CAWTGQGDSPLHF.

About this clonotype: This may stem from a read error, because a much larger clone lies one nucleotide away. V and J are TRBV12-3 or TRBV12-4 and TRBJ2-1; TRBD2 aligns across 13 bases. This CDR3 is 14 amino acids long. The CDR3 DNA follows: TGTTCAAGCCGGACTAGCGGGAGTAGGCATGAGCGGTTCTTC. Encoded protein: CSSRTSGSRHERFF.

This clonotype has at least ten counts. This CDR3 reads CASSQGGTQYF. The CDR3, as DNA: TGTGCCAGCAGCCAAGGGGGGACCCAGTACTTC. The chain is built from TRBV14 and TRBJ2-5; D is unresolved. This CDR3 comprises 11 residues. V was trimmed by 1 base and J by 7 bases, leaving 4 bases between them. Germline-derived CDR1 and CDR2 are SGHDN and FVKESK.

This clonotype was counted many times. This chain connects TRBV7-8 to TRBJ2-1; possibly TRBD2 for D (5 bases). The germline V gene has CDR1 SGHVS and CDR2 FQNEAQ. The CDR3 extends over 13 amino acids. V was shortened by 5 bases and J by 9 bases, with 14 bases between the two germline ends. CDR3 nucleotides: TGTGCCAGCAGCCGAGGAGGCCTAGGTGAGCAGTTCTTC. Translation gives CASSRGGLGEQFF.